Below, one TCR beta chain is given with its context. Its antigen remains unidentified. The data are from a study of cytomegalovirus exposure and HLA in healthy donors. Turning to the study itself: A preliminary data release comprised roughly 80 million unique TCRs obtained from HLA-typed donors.

CDR3 length equals 15 residues. Germline V gene sequence: CDR1 LNHDA, CDR2 SQIVND (reference sequence). The V gene end was trimmed by 10 bases and the J gene end by 7 bases; junction bases not matched to a gene: 15. Researchers ran the PCR with 60 Vbeta and 13 Jbeta primers. Clones were read by immunoSEQ multiplex PCR, and TCRdb kept only the in-frame ones, dropping some. The sample includes under 150,000 clones, roughly 80% of them seen just once. Study-wide points: A list of 150 to 200 TCR beta chains associated with cytomegalovirus was given. Immune exposure information available was restricted to CMV serostatus.

Sequenced material: PBMCs. The chain joins TRBV19 to TRBJ2-1; TRBD2 agrees at 8 bases. The sequence derives from a middle-aged woman in good health and CMV-seropositive. The DNA of the CDR3 is TGTGCCACAAGGAGGATAGCGGGAACGGTTAATGAGCAGTTCTTC. Amino acids: CATRRIAGTVNEQFF.